The 14 T cell receptor beta chains below all came from one sample that was sequenced in a study of control samples from healthy donors and cancer patients. Clones were sequenced by immunoSEQ multiplex PCR, and TCRdb holds only the in-frame ones, with some missing. The data contain approximately 120,000 clones, 85% to 90% of them singletons. Sequenced sample: blood. Receptor source: a woman aged 50 to 65 in good health.

The rearrangement links TRBV6-5 to TRBJ2-5; 11 nucleotides line up with TRBD2. CDR1 is MNHEY and CDR2 is SVGAGI in the germline V gene. This CDR3 has 14 residues. Trimming took 6 bases from V and 5 from J; bases not matched to a gene: 5. The CDR3 DNA reads TGTGCCAGCAGACCTAGCGGGGGGTTGGAGACCCAGTACTTC. Translated: CASRPSGGLETQYF.

V is TRBV18 and J is TRBJ2-6; 8 nucleotides agree with TRBD1. Germline V gene lookup returns CDR1 KGHSH and CDR2 LQKENI. V was pared by 6 bases and J by 0 bases, with 7 bases of the junction left unmatched. This CDR3 spans 17 amino acids. The CDR3 loop reads CASSPHGQGSGANVLTF. Written as DNA, the CDR3 is TGTGCCAGCTCCCCCCATGGACAGGGCTCTGGGGCCAACGTCCTGACTTTC.

CDR3: CASSPDGLNIQYF. The CDR3 DNA sequence: TGTGCCAGCTCACCGGACGGATTAAACATTCAGTACTTC. The chain recombines TRBV18 with TRBJ2-4; no reliable D call. The CDR3 is made up of 13 amino acids. The germline gives CDR1 KGHSH, CDR2 LQKENI. Trimming shortened V by 3 bases and J by 6 bases, and 9 bases separated the two germline ends.

The chain couples TRBV6-5 to TRBJ1-1; the D gene is possibly TRBD1 (5 bases). Germline loops: CDR1 MNHEY, CDR2 SVGAGI. The CDR3 sequence is 15 residues long. V gave up 5 bases and J gave up 1 base, with 14 bases separating them. The chain's CDR3 is CASSKPGTGNTEAFF. The CDR3 nucleotides are TGTGCCAGCAGTAAGCCAGGGACGGGGAACACTGAAGCTTTCTTT.

The genes are TRBV6-2 or TRBV6-3 and TRBJ1-5, with 10 bases aligning to TRBD1. The CDR3 is made up of 19 amino acids. Germline loops: CDR1 MNHEY, CDR2 SVGEGT. The trim removed 0 bases at V and 0 bases at J, leaving 8 bases unmatched. The chain's CDR3 is CASSYSWGTGALSNQPQHF. The CDR3 DNA sequence: TGTGCCAGCAGTTACTCGTGGGGGACAGGGGCTCTTAGCAATCAGCCCCAGCATTTT.

The chain recombines TRBV25-1 with TRBJ1-5; D not resolved. This CDR3 region has 14 residues. Germline V gene sequence: CDR1 MGHDK, CDR2 SYGVNS. Trimming cost V 2 bases and J 7 bases, with 12 bases left between them. The CDR3 is CASSEGLGGQPQHF. DNA of the CDR3: TGTGCCAGCAGTGAAGGCCTTGGAGGGCAGCCCCAGCATTTT. Variable domain in full (rest from reference TRBV25-1 and TRBJ1-5): EADIYQTPRYLVIGTGKKITLECSQTMGHDKMYWYQQDPGMELHLIHYSYGVNSTEKGDLSSESTVSRIRTEHFPLTLESARPSHTSQYLCASSEGLGGQPQHFGDGTRLSIL.

This chain joins TRBV14 and TRBJ1-4; TRBD1 matches 9 bases. The V segment lost 4 bases and the J segment 5 bases; nucleotides outside the gene matches: 5. The CDR3 has 15 amino acids. The germline V gene has CDR1 SGHDN and CDR2 FVKESK. The CDR3 loop reads CASSRDRDRNEKLFF. CDR3 in DNA: TGTGCCAGCAGCCGGGACAGGGATAGGAATGAAAAACTGTTTTTT.

The chain combines TRBV7-2 with TRBJ2-1, with D perhaps TRBD2 (6 bases). The germline V and J ends were trimmed by 4 bases and 4 bases, with 11 bases remaining between them. Germline V lookup: CDR1 SGHTA, CDR2 FQGNSA. The CDR3 length is 14 residues. CDR3 sequence (DNA): TGTGCCAGCAGCTCCTCGGGGGAATACAATGAGCAGTTCTTC. Translated: CASSSSGEYNEQFF.

The genes are TRBV7-3 and TRBJ2-3; D tentatively fits TRBD1 or TRBD2 (5 bases each). Per the germline V gene, CDR1 is SGHTA and CDR2 is FQGTGA. V was clipped by 1 base and J by 2 bases, with 10 bases between them. This CDR3 region has 15 residues. The CDR3 nucleotides are TGTGCCAGCAGCTTAATTGGGGGTCACACAGATACGCAGTATTTT. Translating it yields CASSLIGGHTDTQYF.

The chain uses TRBV5-4 and TRBJ1-2; 7 bases match TRBD1. The CDR3 is 16 residues long. Germline CDR1 is SGHNT and CDR2 is YYREEE (reference sequence). The V segment lost 4 bases and the J segment 4 bases; nucleotides outside the gene matches: 13. The CDR3 DNA reads as TGTGCCAGCAGCCCGCTCCTGGACAGGACGATCTATGGCTACACCTTC. Translated, it gives CASSPLLDRTIYGYTF.

This clone was recorded only once. The gene calls are TRBV6-4 and TRBJ2-2, with 9 bases lining up with TRBD2. Per germline, CDR1 MRHNA and CDR2 SNTAGT. After removal of 8 bases from V and 1 base from J, the junction contained 2 bases not matched to a gene. This CDR3 has 14 amino acids. The CDR3 loop is CASRSGGNTGELFF. The CDR3 DNA reads as TGTGCCAGCCGTAGCGGGGGGAACACCGGGGAGCTGTTTTTT.

CDR3 bases: TGTGCCAGCAGTTACTCACGGGGGGCTAAAAATGAGCAGTTCTTC. It translates to CASSYSRGAKNEQFF. V gene TRBV6-5 combines with J gene TRBJ2-1, with a possible D match to TRBD2 (7 bases). CDR3 length: 15 amino acids. Looked up from germline, CDR1 is MNHEY and CDR2 is SVGAGI. V was cut by 0 bases and J by 7 bases, with 13 bases left in between.

This clone appeared a few times. The gene calls are TRBV19 and TRBJ1-4; D not resolved. The germline V gene has CDR1 LNHDA and CDR2 SQIVND (reference sequence). The CDR3 spans 12 residues. Trimming left V 5 bases short and J 6 bases short, with 7 bases between. CDR3 coding DNA: TGTGCCAGTAGTCGAGGTGATGAAAAACTGTTTTTT. Translating it yields CASSRGDEKLFF. Full variable domain (remainder filled in from reference TRBV19 and TRBJ1-4): DGGITQSPKYLFRKEGQNVTLSCEQNLNHDAMYWYRQDPGQGLRLIYYSQIVNDFQKGDIAEGYSVSREKKESFPLTVTSAQKNPTAFYLCASSRGDEKLFFGSGTQLSVL.

This chain joins TRBV7-9 and TRBJ1-2; 8 bases line up with TRBD1. Unmatched junction bases numbered 7, after V lost 4 bases and J lost 6 bases. This CDR3 region has 14 residues. Germline values: CDR1 SEHNR, CDR2 FQNEAQ (reference sequence). The CDR3 bases are TGTGCCAGCAGCTCAGGACAGGGTCTTCATGGCTACACCTTC. Its translation: CASSSGQGLHGYTF.